The next 21 T cell receptor beta chains were all read from a single sample in a study of blood T cell repertoires in COVID-19. Using immunoSEQ multiplex PCR, the repertoire was profiled, and TCRdb retains in-frame clones only, with some absent. The repertoire has around 250,000 clones, approximately 86% of them found once; the top ten carry around 7.3%. Sequencing was done on a sample of peripheral blood. The source is a woman in her 70s with active or convalescent COVID-19.

In its sample, this clone was seen a few times. This sequence joins TRBV3-1 (or the pseudogene TRBV3-2) and TRBJ1-4, with D uncertain. CDR3 length: 15 residues. Trimming removed 0 bases from V and 4 bases from J, with 9 bases in between. Per germline, CDR1 LGHDT and CDR2 YNNKEL (reference sequence). CDR3 protein: CASSQDYGLNEKLFF. CDR3 sequence (DNA): TGTGCCAGCAGCCAAGATTATGGGCTTAATGAAAAACTGTTTTTT.

This chain joins TRBV7-8 and TRBJ1-2; 9 nucleotides agree with TRBD1. Trimming cost V 4 bases and J 11 bases; bases outside gene matches: 17. There are 16 residues in the CDR3. Germline-derived CDR1 and CDR2 are SGHVS and FQNEAQ. The CDR3 loop reads CASSSHNPGQGNPYTF. CDR3 bases: TGTGCCAGCAGCTCTCACAACCCCGGACAGGGGAACCCATACACCTTC.

To note about this clone: Other DNA sequences of this sample code for an identical CDR3. V gene TRBV5-1 combines with J gene TRBJ1-5; D is perhaps TRBD1 (6 bases). The V gene lost 4 bases and the J gene lost 6 bases, with 11 bases spanning the gap. CDR3 length: 13 residues. Germline CDR1 reads SGHRS; CDR2 reads YFSETQ. CDR3 DNA sequence: TGCGCCAGCAGCCCCCAGGGGTCTCAGCCCCAGCATTTT. This sequence encodes CASSPQGSQPQHF. Full variable domain (remainder filled in from reference TRBV5-1 and TRBJ1-5): KAGVTQTPRYLIKTRGQQVTLSCSPISGHRSVSWYQQTPGQGLQFLFEYFSETQRNKGNFPGRFSGRQFSNSRSEMNVSTLELGDSALYLCASSPQGSQPQHFGDGTRLSIL.

V usage is TRBV5-1 and J usage is TRBJ1-6, with a possible D match to TRBD1 (6 bases). Per germline, CDR1 SGHRS and CDR2 YFSETQ. The CDR3 is 15 residues long. V was cut by 4 bases and J by 9 bases, with 17 bases left in between. The CDR3 DNA is TGCGCCAGCAGCGATGAACAGGGAATCGGTTCACCCCTCCACTTT. Residues: CASSDEQGIGSPLHF.

V is TRBV11-2 and J is TRBJ2-3; a possible D gene is TRBD2 (5 bases). Germline V gene lookup returns CDR1 SGHAT and CDR2 FQNNGV. The V end lost 5 bases, the J end lost 6 bases, and 9 bases lay between the germline ends. This CDR3 region has 12 residues. CDR3 protein: CASSPDWDTQYF. The DNA for the CDR3 is TGTGCCAGCAGCCCGGACTGGGATACGCAGTATTTT.

This rearrangement joins TRBV7-9 to TRBJ2-2; D perhaps matches TRBD2 (6 bases). The V gene lost 5 bases and the J gene lost 6 bases, with 16 bases spanning the gap. Germline V lookup: CDR1 SEHNR, CDR2 FQNEAQ (reference sequence). This CDR3 has 15 residues. The CDR3 nucleotides read TGTGCCAGCAGCCACATTCGGGGGTACCCCGGGGAGCTGTTTTTT. Translated: CASSHIRGYPGELFF.

The rearrangement uses TRBV11-2 and TRBJ1-2; the D gene is possibly TRBD1 (5 bases). Germline V gives CDR1 SGHAT, CDR2 FQNNGV. V shed 1 base and J shed 5 bases, with 17 bases lying between them. This CDR3 contains 16 residues. CDR3 amino acids: CASSLGPSREGYGYTF. The CDR3 DNA is TGTGCCAGCAGCTTAGGTCCGAGCAGGGAGGGGTATGGCTACACCTTC.

The rearrangement uses TRBV6-5 and TRBJ1-1; D may be TRBD1 (5 bases). The V gene lost 4 bases and the J gene lost 3 bases, with 15 bases spanning the gap. CDR1 and CDR2 (germline): MNHEY, SVGAGI. The CDR3 loop spans 15 amino acids. The CDR3 sequence is CASSFGGTGDTEAFF. The CDR3 region has the DNA TGTGCCAGCAGTTTCGGGGGGACGGGGGACACTGAAGCTTTCTTT.

The gene calls are TRBV27 and TRBJ2-7; D perhaps matches TRBD1 (5 bases). Per germline, CDR1 MNHEY and CDR2 SMNVEV (reference sequence). V gave up 7 bases and J gave up 3 bases, with 13 bases separating them. The CDR3 is 13 residues long. The CDR3 nucleotides are TGTGCCAGCACTCAGGGTTTGGGCTACGAGCAGTACTTC. Protein: CASTQGLGYEQYF.

This chain uses TRBV7-2 with TRBJ2-2, with D possibly TRBD2 on 6 matching bases. The CDR3 loop spans 16 amino acids. Germline lookup yields CDR1 SGHTA and CDR2 FQGNSA. V was pared by 2 bases and J by 2 bases, with 12 bases between. The CDR3 DNA is TGTGCCAGCAGCTTATGGAGGGACCCCAACACCGGGGAGCTGTTTTTT. This encodes CASSLWRDPNTGELFF.

A few counts support this clone. The chain joins TRBV12-3 or TRBV12-4 to TRBJ1-1, with a possible D match to TRBD1 (5 bases). V dropped 7 bases and J dropped 4 bases, with 10 bases sitting between them. The length of the CDR3 is 12 residues. DNA of the CDR3: TGTGCCAGCAATCGGGGGGGCACTGAAGCTTTCTTT. It codes for CASNRGGTEAFF.

The sample holds a few counts of this clone. V is TRBV27 and J is TRBJ1-3, with D possibly being TRBD1 (6 bases). The CDR3 contains 14 residues. Germline CDR1 reads MNHEY; CDR2 reads SMNVEV (reference sequence). V was shortened by 6 bases and J by 1 base, with 10 bases between the two germline ends. In DNA, the CDR3 is TGTGCCAGCAGCAGGGGCCCGTCTGGAAACACCATATATTTT. It is translated as CASSRGPSGNTIYF.

A single count supports this clone. This chain joins TRBV18 and TRBJ2-6, with D unresolved. The CDR3 sequence is 16 residues long. Trimming cost V 3 bases and J 0 bases, with 9 bases left between them. The V gene's germline CDR1 is KGHSH and CDR2 LQKENI. The CDR3, as DNA: TGTGCCAGCTCACCCCGAGGATCCTCTGGGGCCAACGTCCTGACTTTC. Encoded protein: CASSPRGSSGANVLTF.

This chain links TRBV11-3 with TRBJ2-7, with a weak D call TRBD2 (6 bases). Trimming shortened V by 4 bases and J by 5 bases, and 9 bases separated the two germline ends. The CDR3 covers 12 residues. The V gene's germline CDR1 is SGHNT and CDR2 YENEEA. In nucleotides, the CDR3 is TGTGCCAGCAGCTCCCGCGGGGACGAGCAGTACTTC. This gives the protein CASSSRGDEQYF. The entire variable domain, with the rest obtained from reference TRBV11-3 and TRBJ2-7, is as follows: EAGVVQSPRYKIIEKKQPVAFWCNPISGHNTLYWYLQNLGQGPELLIRYENEEAVDDSQLPKDRFSAERLKGVDSTLKIQPAELGDSAVYLCASSSRGDEQYFGPGTRLTVT.

This clone was counted a single time. V usage is TRBV6-2 or TRBV6-3 and J usage is TRBJ2-2, with 7 bases fitting TRBD1. Per the germline V gene, CDR1 is MNHEY and CDR2 is SVGEGT. There are 19 residues in the CDR3. J gave up 2 bases and V 2 bases, and 14 bases lay outside the gene matches. Here the CDR3 DNA reads TGTGCCAGCAGTTACGTCCCCGCAACCGGGACAGCCAACACCGGGGAGCTGTTTTTT. Protein product: CASSYVPATGTANTGELFF.

This clone was detected once. The chain is built from TRBV7-9 and TRBJ2-1; 7 bases are shared with TRBD1. The CDR3 contains 14 residues. V shed 5 bases, J shed 6 bases, and the junction held 7 bases outside the gene matches. The germline gives CDR1 SEHNR, CDR2 FQNEAQ (reference sequence). The CDR3 DNA reads TGTGCCAGCAGCCAGACCGGGACAGTCAATGAGCAGTTCTTC. This translates into CASSQTGTVNEQFF.

The CDR3 is CASSFLTGVGEQYF. The CDR3 nucleotides are TGTGCCAGCAGCTTTCTGACAGGGGTGGGCGAGCAGTACTTC. The rearrangement uses TRBV7-9 and TRBJ2-7; 8 nucleotides align to TRBD1. V gave up 3 bases and J gave up 6 bases; unmatched junction bases: 7. This CDR3 contains 14 residues. Per the germline V gene, CDR1 is SEHNR and CDR2 is FQNEAQ (reference sequence). The full variable domain, with the rest looked up from reference TRBV7-9 and TRBJ2-7, is DTGVSQNPRHKITKRGQNVTFRCDPISEHNRLYWYRQTLGQGPEFLTYFQNEAQLEKSRLLSDRFSAERPKGSFSTLEIQRTEQGDSAMYLCASSFLTGVGEQYFGPGTRLTVT.

The chain joins TRBV18 to TRBJ1-2; 9 positions agree with TRBD1. Trimming removed 1 base from V and 8 bases from J; junction bases left unmatched: 11. This CDR3 has 16 amino acids. Germline CDR1 is KGHSH and CDR2 is LQKENI. The CDR3 sequence is CASSPRAGTGPGGYTF. In nucleotides, the CDR3 is TGTGCCAGCTCACCACGGGCCGGGACAGGGCCTGGGGGCTACACCTTC.

The chain recombines TRBV4-3 with TRBJ2-3; no clear D gene. From germline, CDR1 is LGHNA and CDR2 YSLEER. V was shortened by 0 bases and J by 5 bases, with 3 bases between the two germline ends. The CDR3 sequence is 12 residues long. As DNA, the CDR3 is TGCGCCAGCAGCCAAGACGTAGATACGCAGTATTTT. Its translation: CASSQDVDTQYF.

The chain joins TRBV25-1 to TRBJ2-1; TRBD2 matches at 8 bases. Germline-derived CDR1 and CDR2 are MGHDK and SYGVNS. J gave up 4 bases and V 2 bases, and 10 bases lay outside the gene matches. The CDR3 is 17 residues long. The CDR3 sequence is CASSEARGLVGYNEQFF. The CDR3 DNA sequence: TGTGCCAGCAGTGAAGCCCGGGGACTAGTCGGATACAATGAGCAGTTCTTC.

The V call is TRBV7-9, the J call TRBJ2-7; 8 nucleotides agree with TRBD1. The V segment lost 0 bases and the J segment 2 bases; nucleotides outside the gene matches: 3. This CDR3 is 15 amino acids long. Germline V CDR1 and CDR2: SEHNR, FQNEAQ (reference sequence). CDR3 in amino acids: CASSLARGLAYEQYF. In DNA, the CDR3 is TGTGCCAGCAGCTTAGCCAGGGGGCTGGCCTACGAGCAGTACTTC. Full variable domain (remainder filled in from reference TRBV7-9 and TRBJ2-7): DTGVSQNPRHKITKRGQNVTFRCDPISEHNRLYWYRQTLGQGPEFLTYFQNEAQLEKSRLLSDRFSAERPKGSFSTLEIQRTEQGDSAMYLCASSLARGLAYEQYFGPGTRLTVT.